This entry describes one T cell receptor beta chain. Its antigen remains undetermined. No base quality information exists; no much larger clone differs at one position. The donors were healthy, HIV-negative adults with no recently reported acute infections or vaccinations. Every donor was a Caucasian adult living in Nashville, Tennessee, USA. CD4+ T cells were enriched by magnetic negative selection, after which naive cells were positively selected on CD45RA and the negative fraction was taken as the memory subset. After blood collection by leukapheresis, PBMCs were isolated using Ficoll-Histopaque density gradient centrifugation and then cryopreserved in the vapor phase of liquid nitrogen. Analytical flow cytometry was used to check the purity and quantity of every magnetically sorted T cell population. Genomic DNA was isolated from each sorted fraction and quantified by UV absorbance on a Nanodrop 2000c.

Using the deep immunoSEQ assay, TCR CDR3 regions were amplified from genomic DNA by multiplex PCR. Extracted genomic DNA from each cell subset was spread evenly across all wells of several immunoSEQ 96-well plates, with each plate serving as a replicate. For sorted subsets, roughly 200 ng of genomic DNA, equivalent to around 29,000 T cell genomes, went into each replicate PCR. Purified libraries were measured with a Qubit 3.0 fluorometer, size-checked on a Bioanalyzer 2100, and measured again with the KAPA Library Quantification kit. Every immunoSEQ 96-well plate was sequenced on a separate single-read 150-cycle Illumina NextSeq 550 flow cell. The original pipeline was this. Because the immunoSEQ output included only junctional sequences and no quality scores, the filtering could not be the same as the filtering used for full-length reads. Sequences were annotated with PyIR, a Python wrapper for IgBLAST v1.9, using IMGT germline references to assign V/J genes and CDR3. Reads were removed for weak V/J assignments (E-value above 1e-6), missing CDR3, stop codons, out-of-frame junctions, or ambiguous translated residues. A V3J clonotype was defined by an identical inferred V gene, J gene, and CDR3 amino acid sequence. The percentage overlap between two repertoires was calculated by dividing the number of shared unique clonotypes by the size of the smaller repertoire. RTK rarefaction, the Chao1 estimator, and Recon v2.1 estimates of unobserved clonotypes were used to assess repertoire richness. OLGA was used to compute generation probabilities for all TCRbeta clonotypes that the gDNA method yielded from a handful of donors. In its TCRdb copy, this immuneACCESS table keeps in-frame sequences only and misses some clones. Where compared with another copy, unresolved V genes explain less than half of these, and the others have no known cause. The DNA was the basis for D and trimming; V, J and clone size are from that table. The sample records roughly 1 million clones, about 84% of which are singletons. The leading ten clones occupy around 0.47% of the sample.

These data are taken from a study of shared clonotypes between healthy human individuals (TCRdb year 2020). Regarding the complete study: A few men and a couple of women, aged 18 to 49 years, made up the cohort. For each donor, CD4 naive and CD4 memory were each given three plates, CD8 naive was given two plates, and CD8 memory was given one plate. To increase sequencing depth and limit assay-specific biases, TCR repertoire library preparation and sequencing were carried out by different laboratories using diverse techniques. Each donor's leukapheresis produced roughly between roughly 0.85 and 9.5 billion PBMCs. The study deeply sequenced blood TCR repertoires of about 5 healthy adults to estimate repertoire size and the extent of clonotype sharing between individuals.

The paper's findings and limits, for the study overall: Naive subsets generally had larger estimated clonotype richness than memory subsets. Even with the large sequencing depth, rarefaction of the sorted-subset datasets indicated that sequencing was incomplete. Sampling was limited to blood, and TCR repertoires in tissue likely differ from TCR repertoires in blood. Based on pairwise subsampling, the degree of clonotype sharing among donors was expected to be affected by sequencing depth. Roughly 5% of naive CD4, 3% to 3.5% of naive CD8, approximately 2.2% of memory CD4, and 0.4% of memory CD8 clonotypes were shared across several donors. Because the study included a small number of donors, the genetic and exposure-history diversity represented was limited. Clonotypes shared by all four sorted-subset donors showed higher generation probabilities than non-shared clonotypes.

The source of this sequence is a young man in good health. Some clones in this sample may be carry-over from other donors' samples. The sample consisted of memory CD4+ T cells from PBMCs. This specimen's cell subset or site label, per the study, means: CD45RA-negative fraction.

The CDR3 reads CASSQETGAVSETQYF. Here is the DNA: TGTGCCAGCAGCCAAGAAACCGGGGCCGTATCAGAGACCCAGTACTTC. The receptor chain draws on TRBV5-4 and TRBJ2-5; the D element might be TRBD1 or TRBD2, as each aligns at 5 bases. The germline V gene encodes CDR1 SGHNT and CDR2 YYREEE (reference sequence). The CDR3 has 16 amino acids, counting the end cysteine and phenylalanine. Of all the DNA, just the CDR3 is kept, 48 bases in frame from base 1. Cut back by 4 bases and 4 bases, the V and J ends lie 20 bases apart. Joined to the reference TRBV5-4 and TRBJ2-5 proteins, this CDR3 gives the full variable domain: ETGVTQSPTHLIKTRGQQVTLRCSSQSGHNTVSWYQQALGQGPQFIFQYYREEENGRGNFPPRFSGLQFPNYSSELNVNALELDDSALYLCASSQETGAVSETQYFGPGTRLLVL.